This TCR beta chain came from a study of T cell responses to AZD1222 COVID-19 vaccine. Regarding the study as a whole: Baseline seropositivity occurred in only six AZD1222 recipients. Repertoires were collected only later (after the peak T cell response had occurred). Dominant CD4 TCR responses targeted spike regions 160-218 and 743-854. In a largely white British group with more females than males, clonal diversity was possibly underestimated.

This CDR3 has 13 residues. Trimming removed 0 bases at V and 2 bases at J, with 5 bases between. Germline V gene data show CDR1 as KGHSH and CDR2 as LQKENI. Worth noting for this clone: What it binds is not known.

The repertoire was sequenced with immunoSEQ multiplex PCR; TCRdb's copy has only in-frame clones and lacks some. The table lists about 130,000 clones, about 88% of them singletons. The chain combines TRBV18 with TRBJ2-7; D not certain. The TCR originated in an adult in good health. The sample consisted of peripheral blood, taken on day 0 of AZD1222 vaccination. CDR3 sequence (DNA): TGTGCCAGCTCACCACCAGGCCCCTACGAGCAGTACTTC. Protein: CASSPPGPYEQYF.